This entry describes one T cell receptor beta chain. The antigen it binds to is not known. Base-call qualities are not available, and no considerably larger clone is one nucleotide away. Explained via the paper, the time point label denotes: baseline before first vaccination. Vaccinee samples were obtained from the UK trials COV001 and COV002, which included a single-blind randomized controlled phase 2/3 trial of AZD1222 (ChAdOx1 nCoV-19) in healthy adults. For TCRbeta chain sequencing, PBMC samples were collected from trial participants at day 0 and at day 28 after the second dose. This sample was included in a study of T cell responses to AZD1222 COVID-19 vaccine (dated by TCRdb to 2020 to 2023). Study-wide context: Because spike-specific TCR depth and breadth did not differ between the two schedules, AZD1222 recipients who got a second dose at roughly 4 weeks were pooled with those who got a second dose at roughly 12 weeks. TCR sequencing covered approximately 230 trial participants: 207 given two doses of AZD1222 and 26 given two doses of MenACWY control vaccine. Trial participants were enrolled by age into 18-55, 56-69 and 70-plus year subgroups, with around 150, 28 and 57 TCR-sequenced participants respectively. The investigation overall reported the following: Conclusions about previously exposed vaccinees were limited because only six or seven AZD1222 recipients were SARS-CoV-2 seropositive at baseline. Reportedly, close to half of the unique spike-specific TCRs recognized epitopes lying outside the regions that are mutated in the B.1.351 and B.1.1.7 variants. The vaccine-associated CD4 TCRs covered the entire spike protein, and the dominant responses fell in regions 160-218 and 743-854. Most participants were white British and females outnumbered males, and the authors suggested that clonal diversity may have been underestimated. Because no samples from the day 14 peak response were available, repertoires could be characterized only after the peak T cell response. A significant rise in spike-specific TCR breadth and depth was observed after two AZD1222 doses relative to day 0 and relative to MenACWY recipients. In the small 56-69-year group, the increase in depth fell short of significance, most likely because of low power.

The CDR3 regions of human TCRbeta chains were analyzed by immunosequencing. The paper's data handling went like this. Repertoire TCRs were checked for matches against a reference library of SARS-CoV-2-specific TCRs that had been generated using the MIRA antigen-specificity platform. Breadth was defined as the fraction of unique TCRs that were SARS-CoV-2-associated. Depth was defined as the fraction of total T cells that were SARS-CoV-2-associated. Each spike-specific TCR was assigned to its reactive spike region and to a CD4 or CD8 class using the MIRA data. Log10-transformed breadth and depth values were compared by one-way ANOVA with Sidak's multiple comparisons tests. TCRdb obtained this table from immuneACCESS and retained in-frame rearrangements with V and J assigned. These tables miss some clones; where compared with another copy, unresolved V genes account for less than half of the shortfall, and the remainder is unexplained. V, J and clone size reflect that table, while D and trimming were determined from the DNA. The sample table records tens of thousands of clones; more than 80% of these occur just once. The top ten constitute around 5.8% of the sample.

The germline V gene (reference sequence) gives CDR1 as SEHNR and CDR2 as FQNEAQ. A distance of 12 bases separates the germline ends of V and J, which lose 4 bases and 2 bases respectively. The CDR3 runs 16 amino acids, cysteine and phenylalanine included. Only CDR3 DNA is held: 48 bases, read in frame from base 1. This TCR came from an adult in good health. Material: peripheral blood, obtained on day 0 of AZD1222 vaccination. This receptor chain uses TRBV7-9 and TRBJ2-6; matching of 5 bases hints at TRBD2 as the D gene. For the CDR3, the sequence is CASSSYPGAGANVLTF. DNA sequence: TGTGCCAGCAGCTCATATCCCGGGGCTGGGGCCAACGTCCTGACTTTC.